The present TCR beta chain was sequenced within a study of T-cell reconstitution after alpha-beta-depleted transplantation in children. Unique molecular identifiers were built into the TCRbeta library. TCRdb ran MiXCR on the PCR reads and lists one entry per CDR3 protein. The table lists 200,000 to 250,000 distinct CDR3 sequences, approximately 10% of them singletons. This sample comprised PBMCs from the stem cell graft donor, obtained from the stem cell graft. This TCR derives from a human donor who donated a stem cell graft to a child with acute lymphoblastic leukemia.

DNA of the CDR3: TGCACTATCTCTCGGGGTGGGACAGACTACATCTATGGCTACACCTTC. As protein: CTISRGGTDYIYGYTF. The rearrangement uses TRBV20-1 and TRBJ1-2; 7 bases agree with TRBD1. CDR1 and CDR2 (germline): DFQATT, SNEGSKA (reference sequence). The CDR3 is 16 amino acids.